A selection of T cell receptor beta chains follows, all from one sample in a study of blood T cell repertoires in COVID-19. Some clones are missing from TCRdb's copy, which holds only in-frame ones; the method was immunoSEQ multiplex PCR. The sample includes fewer than 250,000 clones, about 84% of them seen just once. The sample taken for sequencing was PBMCs or T cells enriched from blood (not recorded which). All receptors derive from a man aged 60-69 years who had recovered from COVID-19. CDR3s include the opening cysteine and the closing phenylalanine or tryptophan. Fields, in order: V gene, J gene, D gene, CDR3 length, clone size, CDR3 protein, CDR3 DNA. A D gene is named only where the DNA matches it firmly. A row's size may be missing; if present it is once, few, many or a size class.

v_call: TRBV3-1/TRBV3-2; j_call: TRBJ1-1; d_call: NA; cdr3_length: 13; clone_size: NA; cdr3_aa: CASSRGSPGEAFF; cdr3_nt: TGTGCCAGCAGCCGCGGGTCCCCCGGTGAAGCTTTCTTT
v_call: TRBV11-2; j_call: TRBJ1-2; d_call: NA; cdr3_length: 13; clone_size: once; cdr3_aa: CASSLDRVGGYTF; cdr3_nt: TGTGCCAGCAGCTTAGATCGGGTTGGCGGCTACACCTTC
v_call: TRBV15; j_call: TRBJ2-2; d_call: TRBD2; cdr3_length: 16; clone_size: NA; cdr3_aa: CATSRDPSGEAGELFF; cdr3_nt: TGTGCCACCAGCAGAGATCCTAGCGGGGAGGCCGGGGAGCTGTTTTTT
v_call: TRBV7-6; j_call: TRBJ2-2; d_call: TRBD2; cdr3_length: 16; clone_size: NA; cdr3_aa: CASSLLAGSNTGELFF; cdr3_nt: TGTGCCAGCAGCTTACTAGCGGGGTCGAACACCGGGGAGCTGTTTTTT
v_call: TRBV3-1/TRBV3-2; j_call: TRBJ2-7; d_call: NA; cdr3_length: 13; clone_size: few; cdr3_aa: CASSQEARVEQYF; cdr3_nt: TGTGCCAGCAGCCAAGAAGCGAGAGTCGAGCAGTACTTC
v_call: TRBV7-9; j_call: TRBJ1-1; d_call: TRBD1; cdr3_length: 16; clone_size: few; cdr3_aa: CASSLGLGQGAFEAFF; cdr3_nt: TGTGCCAGCAGCTTGGGCCTTGGACAGGGGGCCTTTGAAGCTTTCTTT
v_call: TRBV7-9; j_call: TRBJ2-2; d_call: TRBD2; cdr3_length: 15; clone_size: NA; cdr3_aa: CASSFPAGSTGELFF; cdr3_nt: TGTGCCAGCAGCTTTCCAGCGGGATCTACCGGGGAGCTGTTTTTT
v_call: TRBV18; j_call: TRBJ1-3; d_call: NA; cdr3_length: 15; clone_size: NA; cdr3_aa: CASSPTASSGNTIYF; cdr3_nt: TGTGCCAGCTCGCCGACAGCGAGCTCTGGAAACACCATATATTTT
v_call: TRBV13; j_call: TRBJ2-1; d_call: TRBD2; cdr3_length: 16; clone_size: NA; cdr3_aa: CASSLPGGGLYNEQFF; cdr3_nt: TGTGCCAGCAGCTTACCCGGGGGGGGCCTATACAATGAGCAGTTCTTC
v_call: TRBV6-5; j_call: TRBJ2-1; d_call: NA; cdr3_length: 14; clone_size: NA; cdr3_aa: CASSEGSSYNEQFF; cdr3_nt: TGTGCCAGCAGCGAGGGCAGCTCCTACAATGAGCAGTTCTTC
v_call: TRBV7-2; j_call: TRBJ2-5; d_call: NA; cdr3_length: 16; clone_size: NA; cdr3_aa: CASSLGVRVYQETQYF; cdr3_nt: TGTGCCAGCAGCTTAGGGGTCAGGGTCTACCAAGAGACCCAGTACTTC
v_call: TRBV15; j_call: TRBJ1-4; d_call: TRBD1; cdr3_length: 16; clone_size: NA; cdr3_aa: CATSRGMDRAGVKLFF; cdr3_nt: TGTGCCACCAGCAGAGGGATGGACAGGGCGGGTGTAAAACTGTTTTTT
v_call: TRBV18; j_call: TRBJ2-7; d_call: NA; cdr3_length: 12; clone_size: NA; cdr3_aa: CASSPPGAEQYF; cdr3_nt: TGTGCCAGCTCACCACCTGGGGCTGAGCAGTACTTC
v_call: TRBV6-2/TRBV6-3; j_call: TRBJ1-4; d_call: TRBD1; cdr3_length: 13; clone_size: few; cdr3_aa: CASSKGAREKLFF; cdr3_nt: TGTGCCAGCAGCAAGGGGGCGCGTGAAAAACTGTTTTTT